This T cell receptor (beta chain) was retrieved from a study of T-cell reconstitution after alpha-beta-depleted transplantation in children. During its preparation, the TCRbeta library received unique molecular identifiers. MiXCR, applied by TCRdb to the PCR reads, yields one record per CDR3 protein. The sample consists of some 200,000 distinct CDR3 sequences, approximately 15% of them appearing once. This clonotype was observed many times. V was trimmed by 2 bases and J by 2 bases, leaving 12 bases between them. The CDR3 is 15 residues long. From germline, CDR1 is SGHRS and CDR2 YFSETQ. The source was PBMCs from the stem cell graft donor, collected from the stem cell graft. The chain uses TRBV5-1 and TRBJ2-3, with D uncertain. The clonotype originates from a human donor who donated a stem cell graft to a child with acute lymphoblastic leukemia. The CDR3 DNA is TGCGCCAGCAGCTTTCCCGGCAGCGACACAGATACGCAGTATTTT. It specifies CASSFPGSDTDTQYF.